Below are 3 T cell receptor beta chains sequenced from a single sample in a study of CD8+ T cells in alopecia areata. Extraction and reverse transcription of RNA yielded cDNA as the sequencing template. This table comes from immunoSEQ multiplex PCR, and its TCRdb copy is limited to in-frame clones, with some not included. The sample consists of roughly 100,000 clones, around 86% of them appearing once. Treatment denoted: oral pan-JAK inhibitor, 5-10 mg twice daily. The sequencing used CD8+ T cells sorted from blood, collected between weeks 30 and 35, from a patient treated with tofacitinib. These receptors all stem from a human donor with alopecia areata.

The chain combines TRBV6-4 with TRBJ2-1, with 16 bases lining up with TRBD2. CDR3 length: 15 residues. The germline V gene encodes CDR1 MRHNA and CDR2 SNTAGT. J gave up 10 bases and V 3 bases, and 3 bases lay outside the gene matches. The CDR3 protein is CASSEGLAGGEEQFF. The CDR3 DNA sequence: TGTGCCAGCAGTGAGGGACTAGCGGGGGGGGAAGAGCAGTTCTTC.

The chain uses TRBV2 and TRBJ2-7; 15 bases agree with TRBD2. This CDR3 contains 15 residues. Germline values: CDR1 SNHLY, CDR2 FYNNEI. J lost 5 bases, V lost 7 bases, and 6 bases had no gene match. CDR3 residues: CASTTGTSGRNEQYF. As DNA, the CDR3 is TGTGCCAGCACCACCGGGACTAGCGGGAGGAACGAGCAGTACTTC. The complete variable domain, with remaining parts taken from reference TRBV2 and TRBJ2-7, reads EPEVTQTPSHQVTQMGQEVILRCVPISNHLYFYWYRQILGQKVEFLVSFYNNEISEKSEIFDDQFSVERPDGSNFTLKIRSTKLEDSAMYFCASTTGTSGRNEQYFGPGTRLTVT.

This chain connects TRBV29-1 to TRBJ2-1; 7 bases fit TRBD2. The length of the CDR3 is 14 residues. J lost 5 bases, V lost 2 bases, and 6 bases had no gene match. In germline, CDR1 is SQVTM, CDR2 ANQGSEA. The CDR3 here is CSVEFTSADNEQFF. CDR3 nucleotide sequence: TGCAGCGTTGAATTTACTAGCGCGGACAATGAGCAGTTCTTC.